The rows below give T cell receptor beta chains drawn from one sample of a study of blood T cell repertoires in COVID-19. The assay was immunoSEQ multiplex PCR, and TCRdb's table has in-frame clones only and misses some. Of nearly 200,000 clones in the sample, 85% were seen once. Sequenced material: peripheral blood. These receptors were obtained from a man aged 55-75 years with COVID-19, enrolled during active disease. Each CDR3 is given with its conserved first and last residue. Each record gives: J gene, clone size, V gene, D gene, CDR3 DNA, CDR3 protein. D genes are given only for firm matches. A clone size is listed for some rows: how often the clone was seen (once, few, many), or a class if it is expanded.

TRBJ1-1,NA,TRBV30,TRBD1,TGTGCCTGGAGGGAGGGGGCGAACACTGAAGCTTTCTTT,CAWREGANTEAFF
TRBJ1-1,NA,TRBV7-2,NA,TGTGCCACGGAACCCCAGAGGGTGAACACTGAAGCTTTCTTT,CATEPQRVNTEAFF
TRBJ2-2,NA,TRBV11-3,TRBD2,TGTGCCAGCAGCAAGCGGGGCCTTTCCACCGGGGAGCTGTTTTTT,CASSKRGLSTGELFF
TRBJ2-1,NA,TRBV28,NA,TGTGCCAGCGGTAACAGCCGTCCCTACAATGAGCAGTTCTTC,CASGNSRPYNEQFF
TRBJ2-1,NA,TRBV11-2,NA,TGTGCCAGCAGCTTACTAGCCGTCTACAATGAGCAGTTCTTC,CASSLLAVYNEQFF
TRBJ2-3,few,TRBV5-1,NA,TGCGCCAGCAGCTTGGCCGCCACAACCACCACAGATACGCAGTATTTT,CASSLAATTTTDTQYF
TRBJ1-4,NA,TRBV29-1,TRBD1,TGCAGCGTGGACGGACAGGGTAATGAAAAACTGTTTTTT,CSVDGQGNEKLFF
TRBJ2-5,NA,TRBV14,NA,TGTGCCAGCAGCAGAAGGGGATTTGAGACCCAGTACTTC,CASSRRGFETQYF
TRBJ1-5,NA,TRBV19,NA,TGTGCCAGTAGTGTACAGGGAAATCAGCCCCAGCATTTT,CASSVQGNQPQHF
TRBJ1-3,NA,TRBV27,TRBD1,TGTGCCAGCAGTTTCGCCAGGGGGCGCGGAAACACCATATATTTT,CASSFARGRGNTIYF
TRBJ1-3,NA,TRBV5-1,NA,TGCGCCAGCAGCCAAGGACAGTTTAGTCCGGGAAACACCATATATTTT,CASSQGQFSPGNTIYF
TRBJ2-3,NA,TRBV3-1/TRBV3-2,TRBD2,TGTGCCAGCAGCCAAGAAGGGGAAGTAGCGGGAGGGACGCAGTATTTT,CASSQEGEVAGGTQYF
TRBJ2-5,NA,TRBV2,NA,TGTGCCAGCAGTGTCGGCGACTGGGAGACCCAGTACTTC,CASSVGDWETQYF
TRBJ2-3,NA,TRBV4-3,NA,TGCGCCAGCAGCCAAGGAGGGAGGGGGTCGCAGTATTTT,CASSQGGRGSQYF